This TCR beta chain was sequenced during a study of blood T cells in healthy people across ages. V lost 2 bases, J lost 1 base, and 9 bases lay in between. The CDR3 extends over 15 amino acids. Germline V gene sequence: CDR1 KGHSH, CDR2 LQKENI. Primers used in a second PCR of roughly 6 to 11 cycles were a sample-barcoded 5' primer and a J-beta primer mix. In TCRdb, the 5' RACE reads were re-called with MiXCR into one record per CDR3 protein. The table has 920,000 or so distinct CDR3 sequences, under 55% seen once. A remark on this clonotype: Its antigen is not identified.

Study-level findings and limits: CMV status of donors was unknown, possibly confounding expanded clonotype changes.

J is TRBJ2-4 and V is TRBV18; D ambiguous. The specimen sequenced was blood. The source of this sequence is a woman aged 60-75 years in good health. DNA for the CDR3: TGTGCCAGCTCACCAGGGGTGGAGGCCAAAAACATTCAGTACTTC. Its translation is CASSPGVEAKNIQYF.